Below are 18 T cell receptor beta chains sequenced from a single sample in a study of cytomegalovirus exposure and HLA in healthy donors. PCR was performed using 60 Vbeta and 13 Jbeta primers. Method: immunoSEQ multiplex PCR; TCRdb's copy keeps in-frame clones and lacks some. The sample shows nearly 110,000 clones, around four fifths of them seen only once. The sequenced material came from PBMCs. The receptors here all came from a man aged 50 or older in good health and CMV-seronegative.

The CDR3 sequence is CASNPWGLGMNTEAFF. The CDR3 nucleotides read TGTGCCAGCAACCCCTGGGGCCTGGGGATGAACACTGAAGCTTTCTTT. This chain connects TRBV27 to TRBJ1-1, with D possibly being TRBD1 (5 bases). Germline lookup yields CDR1 MNHEY and CDR2 SMNVEV (reference sequence). V was shortened by 7 bases and J by 0 bases, with 18 bases between the two germline ends. The CDR3 runs to 16 residues.

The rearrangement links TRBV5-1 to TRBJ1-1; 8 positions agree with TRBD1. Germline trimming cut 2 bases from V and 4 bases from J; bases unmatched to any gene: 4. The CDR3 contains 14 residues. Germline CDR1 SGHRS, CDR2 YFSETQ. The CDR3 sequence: CASSFQGATTEAFF. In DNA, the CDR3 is TGCGCCAGCAGCTTTCAGGGGGCGACCACTGAAGCTTTCTTT.

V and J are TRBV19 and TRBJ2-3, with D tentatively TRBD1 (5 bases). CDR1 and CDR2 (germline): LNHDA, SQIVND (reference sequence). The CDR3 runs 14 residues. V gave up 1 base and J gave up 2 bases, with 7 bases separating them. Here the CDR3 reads CASSIGQNTDTQYF. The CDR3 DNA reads TGTGCCAGTAGTATAGGACAGAACACAGATACGCAGTATTTT.

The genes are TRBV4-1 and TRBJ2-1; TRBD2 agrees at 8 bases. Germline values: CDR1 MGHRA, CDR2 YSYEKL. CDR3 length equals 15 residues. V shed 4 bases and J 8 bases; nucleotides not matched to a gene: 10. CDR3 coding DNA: TGCGCCAGCAGCCTCGCGGGGGGAGGATCGGATGAGCAGTTCTTC. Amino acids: CASSLAGGGSDEQFF.

The DNA of the CDR3 is TGTGCCAGCTCACCAGTTCAGGGCACTGAAGCTTTCTTT. Protein product: CASSPVQGTEAFF. The chain is built from TRBV18 and TRBJ1-1, with TRBD1 as a possible D gene (5 bases). CDR3 length equals 13 residues. V was clipped by 2 bases and J by 4 bases, with 8 bases between them. The V gene's germline CDR1 is KGHSH and CDR2 LQKENI.

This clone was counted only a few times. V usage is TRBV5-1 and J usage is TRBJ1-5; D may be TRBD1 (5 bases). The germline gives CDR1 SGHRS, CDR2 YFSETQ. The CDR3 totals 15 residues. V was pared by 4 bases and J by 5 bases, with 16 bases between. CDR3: CASSHGRGGHQPQHF. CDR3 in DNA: TGCGCCAGCAGCCATGGGAGGGGAGGTCATCAGCCCCAGCATTTT.

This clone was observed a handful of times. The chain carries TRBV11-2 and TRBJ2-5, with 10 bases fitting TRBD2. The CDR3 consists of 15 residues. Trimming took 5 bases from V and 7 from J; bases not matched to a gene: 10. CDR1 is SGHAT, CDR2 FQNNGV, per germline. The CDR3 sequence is CASSNSPQRGGTQYF. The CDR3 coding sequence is TGTGCCAGCAGCAACTCCCCCCAGCGGGGGGGGACCCAGTACTTC.

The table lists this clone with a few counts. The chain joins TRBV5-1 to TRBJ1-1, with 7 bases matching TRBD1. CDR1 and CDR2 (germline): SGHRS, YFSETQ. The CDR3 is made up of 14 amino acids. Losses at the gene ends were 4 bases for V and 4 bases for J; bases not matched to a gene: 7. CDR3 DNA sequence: TGCGCCAGCAGCGACGACAGGGCTGCCACTGAAGCTTTCTTT. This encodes CASSDDRAATEAFF.

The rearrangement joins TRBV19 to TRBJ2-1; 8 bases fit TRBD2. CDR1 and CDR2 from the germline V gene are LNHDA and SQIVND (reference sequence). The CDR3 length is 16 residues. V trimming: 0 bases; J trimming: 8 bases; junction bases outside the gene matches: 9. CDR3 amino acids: CASSIERGGDGDEQFF. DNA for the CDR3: TGTGCCAGTAGTATAGAACGGGGGGGCGATGGGGATGAGCAGTTCTTC. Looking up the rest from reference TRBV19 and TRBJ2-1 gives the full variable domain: DGGITQSPKYLFRKEGQNVTLSCEQNLNHDAMYWYRQDPGQGLRLIYYSQIVNDFQKGDIAEGYSVSREKKESFPLTVTSAQKNPTAFYLCASSIERGGDGDEQFFGPGTRLTVL.

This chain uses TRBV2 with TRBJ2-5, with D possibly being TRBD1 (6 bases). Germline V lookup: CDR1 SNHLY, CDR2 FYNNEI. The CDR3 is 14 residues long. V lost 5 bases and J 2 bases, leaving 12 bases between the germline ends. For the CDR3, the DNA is TGTGCCAGCAGTTCCGGGACACCGCAAGAGACCCAGTACTTC. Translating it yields CASSSGTPQETQYF.

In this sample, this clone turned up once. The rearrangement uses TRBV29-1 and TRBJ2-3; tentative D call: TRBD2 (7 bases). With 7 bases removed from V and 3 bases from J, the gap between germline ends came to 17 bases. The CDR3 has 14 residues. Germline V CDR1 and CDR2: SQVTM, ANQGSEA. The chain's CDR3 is CSATGGGWTDTQYF. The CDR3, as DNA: TGCAGCGCCACCGGCGGGGGCTGGACAGATACGCAGTATTTT.

CDR3 amino acids: CASSRRQGPRLNTEAFF. The CDR3 DNA reads TGTGCCAGCTCACGGCGACAGGGGCCAAGACTGAACACTGAAGCTTTCTTT. The V and J genes are TRBV18 and TRBJ1-1, with 8 bases aligning to TRBD1. CDR1 is KGHSH and CDR2 is LQKENI in the germline V gene. Losses at the gene ends were 4 bases for V and 0 bases for J; bases not matched to a gene: 10. This CDR3 has 17 residues.

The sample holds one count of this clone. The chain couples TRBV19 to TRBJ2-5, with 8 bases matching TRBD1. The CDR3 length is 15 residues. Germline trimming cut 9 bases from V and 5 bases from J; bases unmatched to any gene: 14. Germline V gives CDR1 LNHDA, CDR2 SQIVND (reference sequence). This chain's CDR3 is CASRGQGDIDETQYF. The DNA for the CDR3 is TGTGCCAGCCGCGGACAGGGTGATATTGACGAGACCCAGTACTTC.

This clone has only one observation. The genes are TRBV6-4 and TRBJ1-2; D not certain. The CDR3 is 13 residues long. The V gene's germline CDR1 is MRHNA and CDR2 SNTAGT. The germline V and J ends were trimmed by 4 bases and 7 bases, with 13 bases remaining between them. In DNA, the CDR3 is TGTGCCAGCAGTGGGGAGTCAGGCAGTGGCTACACCTTC. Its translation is CASSGESGSGYTF.

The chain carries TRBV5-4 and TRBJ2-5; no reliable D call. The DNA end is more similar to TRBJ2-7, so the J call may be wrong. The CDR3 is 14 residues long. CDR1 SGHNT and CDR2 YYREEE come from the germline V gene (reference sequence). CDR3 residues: CASSFGVNPYEQYF. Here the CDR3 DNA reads TGTGCCAGCAGCTTTGGAGTCAACCCCTACGAGCAGTACTTC.

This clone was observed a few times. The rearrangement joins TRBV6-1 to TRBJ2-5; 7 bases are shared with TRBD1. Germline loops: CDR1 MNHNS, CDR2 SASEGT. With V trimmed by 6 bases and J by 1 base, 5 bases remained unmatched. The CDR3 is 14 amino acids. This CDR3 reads CASRQGLFQETQYF. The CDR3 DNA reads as TGTGCCAGCAGACAGGGGCTCTTCCAAGAGACCCAGTACTTC.

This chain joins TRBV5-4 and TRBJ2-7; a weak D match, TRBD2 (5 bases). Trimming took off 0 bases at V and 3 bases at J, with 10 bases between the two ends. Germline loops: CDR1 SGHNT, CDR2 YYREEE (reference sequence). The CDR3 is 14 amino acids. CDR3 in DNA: TGTGCCAGCAGCTTGGCCCTGGGGAGCTACGAGCAGTACTTC. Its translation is CASSLALGSYEQYF.

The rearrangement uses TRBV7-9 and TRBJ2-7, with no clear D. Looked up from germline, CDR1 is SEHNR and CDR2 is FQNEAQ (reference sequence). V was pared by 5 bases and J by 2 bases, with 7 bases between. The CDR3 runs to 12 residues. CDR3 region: CASSATAYEQYF. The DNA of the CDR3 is TGTGCCAGCAGCGCTACAGCCTACGAGCAGTACTTC.